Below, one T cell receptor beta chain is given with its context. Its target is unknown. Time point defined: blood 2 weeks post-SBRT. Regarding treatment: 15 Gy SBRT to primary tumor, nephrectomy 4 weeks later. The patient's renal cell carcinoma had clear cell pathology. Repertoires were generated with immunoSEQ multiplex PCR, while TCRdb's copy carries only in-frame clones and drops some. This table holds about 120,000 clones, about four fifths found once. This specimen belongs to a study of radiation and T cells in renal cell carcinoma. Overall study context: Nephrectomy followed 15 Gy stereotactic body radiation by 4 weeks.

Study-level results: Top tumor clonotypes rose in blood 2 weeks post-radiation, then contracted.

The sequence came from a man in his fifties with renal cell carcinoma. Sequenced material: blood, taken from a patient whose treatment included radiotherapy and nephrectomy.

CDR3 sequence: CASSPLGGTNYGYTF. In nucleotides, the CDR3 is TGTGCCAGCAGCCCACTGGGCGGTACTAACTATGGCTACACCTTC. The V call is TRBV7-2, the J call TRBJ1-2; unclear D gene. The CDR3 is 15 amino acids. With 5 bases removed from V and 0 bases from J, the gap between germline ends came to 13 bases. Germline V gene sequence: CDR1 SGHTA, CDR2 FQGNSA.